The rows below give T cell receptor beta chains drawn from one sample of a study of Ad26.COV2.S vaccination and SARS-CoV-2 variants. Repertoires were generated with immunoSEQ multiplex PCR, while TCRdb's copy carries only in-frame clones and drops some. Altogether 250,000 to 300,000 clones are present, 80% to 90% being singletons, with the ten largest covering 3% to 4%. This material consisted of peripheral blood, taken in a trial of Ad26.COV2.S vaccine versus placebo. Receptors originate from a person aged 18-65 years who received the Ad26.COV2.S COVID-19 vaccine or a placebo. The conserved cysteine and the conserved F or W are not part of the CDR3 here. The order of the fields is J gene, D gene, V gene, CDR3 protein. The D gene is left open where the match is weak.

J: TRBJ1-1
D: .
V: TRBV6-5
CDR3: ASSYTRQNTEAF

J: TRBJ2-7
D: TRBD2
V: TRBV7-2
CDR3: ASIISSGTYEQY

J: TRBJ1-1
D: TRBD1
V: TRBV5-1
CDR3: ASSLTPIGQDVNTEAF

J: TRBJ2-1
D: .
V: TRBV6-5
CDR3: ASRDMNEQF

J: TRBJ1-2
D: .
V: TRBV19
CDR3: ASSIEPAGLGYGYT

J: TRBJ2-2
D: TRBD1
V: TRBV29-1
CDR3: SVTVGGSTGELF

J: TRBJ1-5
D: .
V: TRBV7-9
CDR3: ASSLARGARGQPQH

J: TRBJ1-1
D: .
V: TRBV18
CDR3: ASSPQTVNTEAF

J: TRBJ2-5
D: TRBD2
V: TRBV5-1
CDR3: ASSLRLAGGQETQY

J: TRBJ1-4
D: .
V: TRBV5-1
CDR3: ASRAGALGNEKLF

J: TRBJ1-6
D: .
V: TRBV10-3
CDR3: AISDTGYNSPLH

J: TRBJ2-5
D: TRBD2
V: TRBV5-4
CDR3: ASSRTSGSPRYQETQY

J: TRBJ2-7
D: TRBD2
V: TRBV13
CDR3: ASSPQVAGSYEQY

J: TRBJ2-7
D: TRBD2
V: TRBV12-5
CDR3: ASGLGTSSSYEQY

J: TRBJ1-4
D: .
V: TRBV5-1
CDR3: ASSPGQLVEKLF

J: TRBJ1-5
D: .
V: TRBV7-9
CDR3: ASSLGLGDQPQH

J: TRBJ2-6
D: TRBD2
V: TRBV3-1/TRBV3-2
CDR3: ASSQGLGGAAGGANVLT

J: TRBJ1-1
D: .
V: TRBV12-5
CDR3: ASGGSGFTEAF

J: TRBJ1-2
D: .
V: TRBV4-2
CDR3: ASRGQVNYGYT

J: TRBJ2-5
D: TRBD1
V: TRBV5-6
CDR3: ASSPGTGLKETQY

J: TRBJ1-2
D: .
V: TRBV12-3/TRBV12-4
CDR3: ASSLGSYYGYT

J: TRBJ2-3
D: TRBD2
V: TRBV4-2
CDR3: ASSFSGGAQDTQY

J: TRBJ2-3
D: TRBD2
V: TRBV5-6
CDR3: ASSPGGRLTDTQY

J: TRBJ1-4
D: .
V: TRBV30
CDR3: AGGESNEKLF

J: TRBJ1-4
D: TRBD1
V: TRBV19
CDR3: ATTSEGQGLYYGFEKLF

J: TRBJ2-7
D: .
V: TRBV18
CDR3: ASSPRANSYEQY